Reported below is one T cell receptor (beta chain). The antigen remains unidentified. The study profiled TCR beta VDJ and CDR3 using genomic DNA as template. TCRdb re-analysed the reads in MiXCR, keeping a single row per CDR3 protein. In the table there are around 150,000 distinct CDR3 sequences, under 55% of which are singletons. Patients included in sequencing had previously demonstrated CD8+CD57+ cell expansion by flow cytometry. This entry belongs to a study of CD8+CD57+ T cells in acquired aplastic anemia. Study context: Mean DNA quantity obtained from sorted CD4+ and CD8+ cells was 3 to 3.5 ug.

The CDR3 covers 14 residues. Trimming cost V 6 bases and J 1 base, with 12 bases left between them. Germline V lookup: CDR1 SNHLY, CDR2 FYNNEI. The study's findings and limits: Patients were compared with controls for CD8+ Simpson's diversity, and no significant difference emerged. Patients and controls shared roughly 30 CD8+ CDR3 sequences, which appeared highly expressed in patients and within their immunodominant clones.

This rearrangement joins TRBV2 to TRBJ1-1; no clear D. Sequences were obtained from sorted CD4+, CD8+, or CD8+CD57+ T cells (not recorded which) from PBMCs. The TCR was taken from a human donor with aplastic anemia. DNA for the CDR3: TGTGCCAGCAGCGTAACAGTTGGGAACACTGAAGCTTTCTTT. Amino acids: CASSVTVGNTEAFF.